This TCR beta chain was observed in a study of blood T cell repertoires in COVID-19 (dated by TCRdb to 2018 to 2020). Regarding the complete study: Samples from collaborators originated in the United States, Italy and Spain and spanned both the acute and convalescent phases of COVID-19. A freely available public database, intended as a resource for researchers studying the immune response to SARS-CoV-2, is where the repertoires were released. HLA class I and class II types, where available, came from metadata supplied by the sample provider rather than from assay-based typing. The prospective study material was composed of cDNA or gDNA derived from T cells, B-cell-depleted T cells, or PBMCs. Samples were obtained from the ongoing ImmuneRACE study (first 160 participants) and from over 1,000 subjects provided by 6 global collaborators. The dataset comprised deeply sampled blood TCRbeta repertoires from subjects exposed to, actively infected with, or recovered from COVID-19. Sample metadata almost always included a de-identified subject ID, COVID-19 status, age in years and sex.

Comments on this clone: It lacks a known antigen. Base qualities are not at hand, and no much larger clone is one base apart.

The paper's findings and limits, for the study overall: Clinical and demographic metadata were provided uncurated, with the amount varying by source and participant.

Collaborating institutions collected whole blood in K2EDTA tubes following their own protocols. For TCRbeta analysis, collaborators shipped samples in one of three forms: frozen whole blood, isolated PBMCs, or DNA extracted from either of those sample types. The germline V gene gives CDR1 as SGDLS and CDR2 as YYNGEE. The CDR3 has 15 amino acids, counting the end cysteine and phenylalanine. Only CDR3 DNA remains: 45 bases, in frame from the first base. For this chain, trimming is 4 bases at the V end and 7 bases at the J end, and the number of junction bases without a gene match is 8. TCRbeta CDR3 regions were amplified from genomic DNA using the immunoSEQ Assay, a bias-controlled multiplex PCR. Per the original workflow: The number of nucleated cells in each sample was estimated by amplification of reference gene primers within the assay. To quantify the absolute abundance of each unique TCRbeta CDR3 rearrangement, sequence reads were collapsed and filtered. For each sample, productive Simpson clonality was calculated as the square root of Simpson's diversity index over productive rearrangements. What TCRdb holds here is the immuneACCESS table cut down to in-frame rearrangements. Part of the clones is not present; checked against another copy, under half of the missing clones reflect an unresolved V gene, and the others are unexplained. V, J and clone size derive from that table, while D and trimming were established from the DNA sequence. The sample table contains 250,000 to 300,000 clones; only one count was recorded for around 86% of them. The ten largest clones capture 3.6% of the sample.

Rearrangement joined TRBV9 to TRBJ2-1; TRBD2 fits 10 bases in the junction. This clonotype originated in a young man with active or convalescent COVID-19. Material: peripheral blood. The CDR3 here reads CASSSRTSGKNEQFF. In nucleotide form, the sequence is TGTGCCAGCAGCTCCCGGACTAGCGGAAAAAATGAGCAGTTCTTC.